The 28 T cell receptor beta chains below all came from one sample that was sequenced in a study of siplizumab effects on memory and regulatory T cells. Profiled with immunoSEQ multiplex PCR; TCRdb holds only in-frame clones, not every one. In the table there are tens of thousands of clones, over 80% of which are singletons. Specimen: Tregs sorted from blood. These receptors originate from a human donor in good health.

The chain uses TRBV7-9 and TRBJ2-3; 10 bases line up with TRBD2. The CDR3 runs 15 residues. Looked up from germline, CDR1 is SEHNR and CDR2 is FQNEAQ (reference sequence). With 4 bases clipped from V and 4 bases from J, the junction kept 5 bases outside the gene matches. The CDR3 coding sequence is TGTGCCAGCAGCTACCTGGGACTAGCGTCAGATACGCAGTATTTT. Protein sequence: CASSYLGLASDTQYF.

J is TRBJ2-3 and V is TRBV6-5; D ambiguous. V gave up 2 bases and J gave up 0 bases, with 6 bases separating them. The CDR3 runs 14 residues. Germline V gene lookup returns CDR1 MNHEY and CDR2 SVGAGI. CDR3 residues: CASSYGASTDTQYF. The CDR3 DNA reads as TGTGCCAGCAGTTACGGCGCTAGCACAGATACGCAGTATTTT.

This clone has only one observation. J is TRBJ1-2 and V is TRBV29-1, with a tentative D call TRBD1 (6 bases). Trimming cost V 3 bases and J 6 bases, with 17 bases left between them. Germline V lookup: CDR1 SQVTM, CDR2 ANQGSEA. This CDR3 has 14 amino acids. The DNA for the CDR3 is TGCAGCGTTGACATGTTTGCTGGGGGCGATGGCTACACCTTC. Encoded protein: CSVDMFAGGDGYTF.

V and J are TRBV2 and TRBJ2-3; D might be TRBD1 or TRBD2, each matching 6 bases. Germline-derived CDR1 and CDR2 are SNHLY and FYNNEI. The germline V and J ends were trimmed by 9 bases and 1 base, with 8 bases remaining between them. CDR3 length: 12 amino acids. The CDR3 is CASRGGTDTQYF. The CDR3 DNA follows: TGTGCCAGTAGGGGGGGCACAGATACGCAGTATTTT.

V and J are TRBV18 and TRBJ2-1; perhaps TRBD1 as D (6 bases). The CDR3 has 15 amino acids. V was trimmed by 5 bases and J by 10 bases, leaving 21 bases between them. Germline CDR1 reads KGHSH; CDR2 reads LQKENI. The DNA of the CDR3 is TGTGCCAGCTCATCATTACTGGGTACAGGGTTCGAGCAGTTCTTC. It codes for CASSSLLGTGFEQFF.

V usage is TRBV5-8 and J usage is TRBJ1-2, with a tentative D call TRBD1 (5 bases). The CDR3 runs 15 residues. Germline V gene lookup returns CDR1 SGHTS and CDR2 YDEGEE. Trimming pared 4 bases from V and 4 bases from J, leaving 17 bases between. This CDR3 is CASSPRDYRGYGYTF. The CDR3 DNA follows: TGTGCCAGCAGCCCCCGGGACTATCGAGGCTATGGCTACACCTTC.

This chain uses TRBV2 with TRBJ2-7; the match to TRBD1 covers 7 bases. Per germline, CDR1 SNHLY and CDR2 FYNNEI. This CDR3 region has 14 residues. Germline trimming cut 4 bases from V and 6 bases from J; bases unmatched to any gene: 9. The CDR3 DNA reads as TGTGCCAGCAGTGTCCCGACAGGGTTGAGCGAGCAGTACTTC. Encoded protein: CASSVPTGLSEQYF.

The CDR3 reads CASSLGAASRNEQFF. CDR3 nucleotides: TGCGCCAGCAGCTTGGGCGCGGCTAGCCGAAATGAGCAGTTCTTC. The rearrangement uses TRBV5-1 and TRBJ2-1; maybe TRBD2 (5 bases). In germline, CDR1 is SGHRS, CDR2 YFSETQ. The V end was cut by 0 bases, the J end by 7 bases, with 14 bases between. This CDR3 is 15 amino acids long.

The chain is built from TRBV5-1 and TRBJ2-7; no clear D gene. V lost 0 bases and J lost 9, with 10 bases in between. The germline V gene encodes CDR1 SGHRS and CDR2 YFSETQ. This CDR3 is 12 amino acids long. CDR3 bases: TGCGCCAGCAGCTTGGAGGAGAGGAGGCAGTACTTC. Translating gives CASSLEERRQYF.

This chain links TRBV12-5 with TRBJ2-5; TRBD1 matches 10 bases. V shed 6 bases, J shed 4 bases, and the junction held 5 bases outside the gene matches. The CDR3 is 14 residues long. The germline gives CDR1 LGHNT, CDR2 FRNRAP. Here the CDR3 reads CASGQGQGRETQYF. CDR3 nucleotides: TGTGCTAGTGGCCAGGGACAGGGGAGAGAGACCCAGTACTTC.

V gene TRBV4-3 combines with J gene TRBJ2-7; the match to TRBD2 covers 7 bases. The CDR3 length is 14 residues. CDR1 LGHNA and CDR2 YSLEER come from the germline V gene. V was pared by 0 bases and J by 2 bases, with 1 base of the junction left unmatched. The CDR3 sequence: CASSQDGGAYEQYF. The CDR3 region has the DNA TGCGCCAGCAGCCAAGATGGGGGGGCCTACGAGCAGTACTTC.

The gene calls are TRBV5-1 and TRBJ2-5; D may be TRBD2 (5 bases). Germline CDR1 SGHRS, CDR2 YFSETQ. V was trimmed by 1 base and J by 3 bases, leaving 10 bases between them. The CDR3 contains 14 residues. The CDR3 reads CASSLSPGKETQYF. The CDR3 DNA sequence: TGCGCCAGCAGCTTGAGTCCGGGAAAAGAGACCCAGTACTTC.

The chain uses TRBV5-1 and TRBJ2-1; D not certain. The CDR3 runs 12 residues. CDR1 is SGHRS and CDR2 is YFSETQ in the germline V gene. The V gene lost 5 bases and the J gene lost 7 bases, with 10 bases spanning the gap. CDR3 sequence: CASRGSLNEQFF. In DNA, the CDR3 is TGCGCCAGCAGGGGGTCCTTAAATGAGCAGTTCTTC.

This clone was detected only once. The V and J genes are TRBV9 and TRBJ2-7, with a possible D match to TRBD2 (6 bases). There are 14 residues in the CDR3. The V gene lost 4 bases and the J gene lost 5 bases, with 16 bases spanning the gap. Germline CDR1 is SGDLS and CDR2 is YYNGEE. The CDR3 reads CASSQRTTANEQYF. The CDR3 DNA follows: TGTGCCAGCAGCCAACGGACTACTGCGAACGAGCAGTACTTC.

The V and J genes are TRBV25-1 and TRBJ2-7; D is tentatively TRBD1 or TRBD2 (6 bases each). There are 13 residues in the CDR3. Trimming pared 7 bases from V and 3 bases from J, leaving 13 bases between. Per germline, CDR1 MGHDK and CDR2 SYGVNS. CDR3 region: CASMYGGHYEQYF. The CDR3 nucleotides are TGTGCCAGCATGTACGGGGGACACTACGAGCAGTACTTC.

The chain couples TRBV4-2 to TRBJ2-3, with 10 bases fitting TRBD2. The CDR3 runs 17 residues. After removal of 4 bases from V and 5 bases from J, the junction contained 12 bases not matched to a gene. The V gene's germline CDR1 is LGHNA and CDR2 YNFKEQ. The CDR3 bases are TGTGCCAGCAGCCCGCCGGCTAGCGGGAGTTTGTTAGATACGCAGTATTTT. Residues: CASSPPASGSLLDTQYF.

CDR3 sequence reads: CASSQARALGDTQYF. In DNA, the CDR3 is TGTGCCAGCAGCCAAGCGAGGGCCCTAGGGGATACGCAGTATTTT. The J gene is TRBJ2-3, the V gene TRBV14; tentatively, D is TRBD2 (5 bases). The germline gives CDR1 SGHDN, CDR2 FVKESK. This CDR3 comprises 15 residues. V was pared by 1 base and J by 6 bases, with 14 bases between.

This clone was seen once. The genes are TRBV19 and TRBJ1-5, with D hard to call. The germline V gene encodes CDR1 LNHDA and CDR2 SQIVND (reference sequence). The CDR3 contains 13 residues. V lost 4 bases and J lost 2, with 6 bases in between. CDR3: CASSRLGNQPQHF. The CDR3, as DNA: TGTGCCAGTAGTAGGCTGGGCAATCAGCCCCAGCATTTT.

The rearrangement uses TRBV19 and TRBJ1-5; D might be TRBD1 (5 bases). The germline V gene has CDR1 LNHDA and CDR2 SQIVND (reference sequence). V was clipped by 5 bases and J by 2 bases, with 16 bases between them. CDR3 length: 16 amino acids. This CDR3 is CASSLFGGMRNQPQHF. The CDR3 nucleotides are TGTGCCAGTAGTCTCTTTGGGGGAATGCGCAATCAGCCCCAGCATTTT.

CDR3 coding DNA: TGCAGCGTAGGCTTTAGCGGGAGCTTTTTCAATGAGCAGTTCTTC. Amino acids: CSVGFSGSFFNEQFF. The chain has TRBV29-1 and TRBJ2-1, with 9 bases identical to TRBD2. The length of the CDR3 is 15 residues. CDR1 and CDR2 (germline): SQVTM, ANQGSEA. V was clipped by 6 bases and J by 6 bases; unmatched bases: 12.

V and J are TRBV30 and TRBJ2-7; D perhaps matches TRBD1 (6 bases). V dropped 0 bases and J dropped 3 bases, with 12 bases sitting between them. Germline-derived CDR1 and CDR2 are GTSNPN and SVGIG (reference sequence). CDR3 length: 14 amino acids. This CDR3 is CAWSVPGEHYEQYF. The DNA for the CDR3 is TGTGCCTGGAGTGTACCAGGGGAGCACTACGAGCAGTACTTC.

For the CDR3, the DNA is TGTGCCAGCAGTTACTTCGGGAACACTGAAGCTTTCTTT. It yields the protein CASSYFGNTEAFF. The J gene is TRBJ1-1, the V gene TRBV6-5, with D unclear. V was trimmed by 1 base and J by 1 base, leaving 4 bases between them. CDR1 and CDR2 (germline): MNHEY, SVGAGI. CDR3 length: 13 amino acids.

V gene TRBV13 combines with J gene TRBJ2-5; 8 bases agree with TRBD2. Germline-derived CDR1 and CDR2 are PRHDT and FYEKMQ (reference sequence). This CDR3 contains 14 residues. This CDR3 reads CASGAGVPGETQYF. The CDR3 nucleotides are TGTGCTTCGGGAGCGGGAGTTCCGGGGGAGACCCAGTACTTC.

CDR3 sequence reads: CASKETVQPQHF. DNA of the CDR3: TGTGCCAGCAAGGAGACGGTTCAGCCCCAGCATTTT. The chain links TRBV6-1 to TRBJ1-5; D remains unclear. The CDR3 covers 12 residues. The V and J ends lost 7 bases and 6 bases respectively, with 10 bases between them. CDR1 is MNHNS, CDR2 SASEGT, per germline.

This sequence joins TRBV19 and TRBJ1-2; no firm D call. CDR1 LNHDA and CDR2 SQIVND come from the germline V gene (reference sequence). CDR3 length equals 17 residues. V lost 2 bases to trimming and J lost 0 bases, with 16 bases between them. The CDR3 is CASSIFASTRANYGYTF. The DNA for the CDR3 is TGTGCCAGTAGTATATTTGCGTCGACAAGAGCTAACTATGGCTACACCTTC.

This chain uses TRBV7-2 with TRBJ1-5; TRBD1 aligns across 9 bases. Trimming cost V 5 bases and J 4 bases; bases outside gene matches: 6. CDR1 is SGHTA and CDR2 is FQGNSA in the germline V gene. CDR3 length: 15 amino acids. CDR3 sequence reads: CASSVTGGENQPQHF. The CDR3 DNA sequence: TGTGCCAGCAGCGTTACAGGGGGCGAGAATCAGCCCCAGCATTTT. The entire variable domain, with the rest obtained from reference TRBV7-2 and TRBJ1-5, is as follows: GAGVSQSPSNKVTEKGKDVELRCDPISGHTALYWYRQSLGQGLEFLIYFQGNSAPDKSGLPSDRFSAERTGGSVSTLTIQRTQQEDSAVYLCASSVTGGENQPQHFGDGTRLSIL.

Here the CDR3 reads CASSQAPPGNTEAFF. CDR3 coding DNA: TGTGCCAGCAGCCAAGCTCCCCCCGGGAACACTGAAGCTTTCTTT. The gene calls are TRBV4-2 and TRBJ1-1; D uncertain. In germline, CDR1 is LGHNA, CDR2 YNFKEQ. The CDR3 contains 15 residues. Deletions cut 1 base from V and 1 base from J, with 10 bases between.

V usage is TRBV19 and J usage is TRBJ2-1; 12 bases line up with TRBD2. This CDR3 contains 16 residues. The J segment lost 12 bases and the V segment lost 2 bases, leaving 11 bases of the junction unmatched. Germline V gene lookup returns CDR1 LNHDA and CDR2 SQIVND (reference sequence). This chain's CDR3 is CASSINLAGGTGRQFF. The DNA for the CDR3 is TGTGCCAGTAGTATAAACCTAGCGGGAGGGACTGGTCGGCAGTTCTTC.